These 17 T cell receptor beta chains came from one sample sequenced in a study of cytomegalovirus exposure and HLA in healthy donors. The repertoire was sequenced with immunoSEQ multiplex PCR; TCRdb's copy has only in-frame clones and lacks some. The sample contains tens of thousands of clones, roughly 95% of which appear only once. The sample was PBMCs. The receptors derive from a woman between 18 and 29 years old in good health and CMV-seropositive.

This chain connects TRBV20-1 to TRBJ2-1; no definite D call. This CDR3 spans 9 amino acids. CDR1 is DFQATT and CDR2 is SNEGSKA in the germline V gene (reference sequence). This chain's CDR3 is CNPGNEQFF. CDR3 DNA: TGCAACCCGGGCAATGAGCAGTTCTTC.

The rearrangement joins TRBV19 to TRBJ2-5; the D gene is possibly TRBD2 (5 bases). Germline CDR1 and CDR2: LNHDA and SQIVND (reference sequence). The CDR3 loop spans 14 amino acids. V lost 4 bases and J lost 5, with 14 bases in between. This chain's CDR3 is CASSTPGYTETQYF. CDR3 nucleotides: TGTGCCAGTAGTACACCGGGATATACGGAGACCCAGTACTTC.

The chain uses TRBV4-1 and TRBJ2-1; TRBD2 matches at 8 bases. Looked up from germline, CDR1 is MGHRA and CDR2 is YSYEKL. Trimming cost V 1 base and J 5 bases; bases outside gene matches: 4. This CDR3 spans 15 amino acids. The CDR3 DNA sequence: TGCGCCAGCAGCCAAGGACGGGGGGGCAACAATGAGCAGTTCTTC. This encodes CASSQGRGGNNEQFF.

The chain joins TRBV7-9 to TRBJ1-2; possibly TRBD1 for D (5 bases). This CDR3 has 13 amino acids. Germline V gene lookup returns CDR1 SEHNR and CDR2 FQNEAQ (reference sequence). V was trimmed by 0 bases and J by 6 bases, leaving 8 bases between them. CDR3 sequence (DNA): TGTGCCAGCAGCTTAGCCGGGGGGAATGGCTACACCTTC. Translating it yields CASSLAGGNGYTF.

This chain links TRBV5-6 with TRBJ1-6; D uncertain. Per the germline V gene, CDR1 is SGHDT and CDR2 is YYEEEE. V was shortened by 1 base and J by 7 bases, with 18 bases between the two germline ends. This CDR3 is 17 amino acids long. The CDR3 sequence: CASSLLYEGLRNSPLHF. The DNA for the CDR3 is TGTGCCAGCAGCTTGCTGTATGAGGGATTGAGGAATTCACCCCTCCACTTT.

The gene calls are TRBV7-2 and TRBJ2-3; the match to TRBD2 covers 8 bases. CDR3 length equals 18 residues. Germline V gene lookup returns CDR1 SGHTA and CDR2 FQGNSA. Germline trimming cut 7 bases from V and 4 bases from J; bases unmatched to any gene: 19. For the CDR3, the DNA is TGTGCCAGCACCTACCGGGTGGGTCGGGAGGGCGGGGCAGATACGCAGTATTTT. Its protein is CASTYRVGREGGADTQYF.

The chain has TRBV30 and TRBJ1-2, with D tentatively TRBD1 (6 bases). Per germline, CDR1 GTSNPN and CDR2 SVGIG (reference sequence). The CDR3 covers 11 residues. The ends were cut back, 0 bases at V and 10 bases at J, with 9 bases in the middle. The CDR3 loop reads CAWSVQGIYTF. The CDR3 nucleotides read TGTGCCTGGAGTGTACAGGGTATCTACACCTTC.

This clone was detected once. The chain employs TRBV10-2 and TRBJ1-5; D might be TRBD1 (6 bases). V lost 3 bases and J lost 4, with 10 bases in between. This CDR3 contains 14 residues. CDR1 and CDR2 from the germline V gene are WSHSY and SAAADI. CDR3 coding DNA: TGCGCCAGCAGTGAAGGACAGTCGAATCAGCCCCAGCATTTT. This gives the protein CASSEGQSNQPQHF.

CDR3 amino acids: CASSQDPGGNTEAFF. The CDR3 bases are TGCGCCAGCAGCCAAGATCCAGGAGGGAACACTGAAGCTTTCTTT. V and J are TRBV4-1 and TRBJ1-1; D is uncertain. CDR1 and CDR2 (germline): MGHRA, YSYEKL. The CDR3 consists of 15 residues. Trimming took 0 bases from V and 1 from J, leaving 9 bases between them.

The chain joins TRBV9 to TRBJ2-3; 8 bases align to TRBD1. The CDR3 loop spans 14 amino acids. CDR1 and CDR2 from the germline V gene are SGDLS and YYNGEE. V was clipped by 3 bases and J by 2 bases; unmatched bases: 2. As DNA, the CDR3 is TGTGCCAGCAGCGGACAGGGGCTCACAGATACGCAGTATTTT. Translated: CASSGQGLTDTQYF.

The chain links TRBV23-1 to TRBJ1-5, with D possibly TRBD1 on 5 matching bases. TRBV23-1 has ORF status, its function being uncertain. The CDR3 has 14 amino acids. V was pared by 0 bases and J by 6 bases, with 9 bases between. CDR3 loop: CASSQSQGRQPQHF. The CDR3 nucleotides read TGCGCCAGCAGTCAATCCCAGGGCCGTCAGCCCCAGCATTTT.

The V and J genes are TRBV2 and TRBJ1-1; 8 bases fit TRBD1. CDR3 length: 15 amino acids. CDR1 SNHLY and CDR2 FYNNEI come from the germline V gene. Trimming took 5 bases from V and 4 from J; bases not matched to a gene: 9. CDR3 bases: TGTGCCAGCAGTTCGCAGGGGGCGCGCGGCACTGAAGCTTTCTTT. This sequence encodes CASSSQGARGTEAFF.

This sequence joins TRBV13 and TRBJ2-1; tentative D call: TRBD2 (6 bases). Trimming stripped 7 bases from V and 2 bases from J, with 15 bases between. The CDR3 runs to 15 residues. Germline CDR1 and CDR2: PRHDT and FYEKMQ (reference sequence). The CDR3 is CASTVAGIAYNEQFF. DNA of the CDR3: TGTGCCAGCACGGTGGCGGGAATAGCCTACAATGAGCAGTTCTTC.

The chain couples TRBV5-1 to TRBJ1-4; 9 bases are shared with TRBD1. The germline V gene has CDR1 SGHRS and CDR2 YFSETQ. The V gene end was trimmed by 4 bases and the J gene end by 6 bases; junction bases not matched to a gene: 7. This CDR3 spans 15 amino acids. DNA of the CDR3: TGCGCCAGCAGCATAGGACAGGGGTATGATGAAAAACTGTTTTTT. The encoded protein is CASSIGQGYDEKLFF.

The V and J genes are TRBV10-3 and TRBJ2-3, with 9 bases identical to TRBD1. With 10 bases clipped from V and 4 bases from J, the junction kept 9 bases outside the gene matches. The CDR3 sequence is 14 residues long. Germline CDR1 and CDR2: ENHRY and SYGVKD. This CDR3 is CATWPGQGSDTQYF. CDR3 in DNA: TGTGCCACATGGCCGGGACAGGGCTCAGATACGCAGTATTTT.

V and J are TRBV7-2 and TRBJ1-3; TRBD1 is a possible D gene (5 bases). CDR3 length: 16 residues. The V end lost 1 base, the J end lost 0 bases, and 10 bases lay between the germline ends. Germline CDR1 SGHTA, CDR2 FQGNSA. The CDR3 sequence is CASSLGGRSSGNTIYF. CDR3 DNA sequence: TGTGCCAGCAGCTTAGGGGGCAGGTCCTCTGGAAACACCATATATTTT.

This chain joins TRBV10-3 and TRBJ1-2; unclear D gene. CDR1 is ENHRY, CDR2 SYGVKD, per germline. The CDR3 loop spans 11 amino acids. The V end was cut by 3 bases, the J end by 5 bases, with 4 bases between. The CDR3 coding sequence is TGTGCCATCAGTGACGAGTATGGCTACACCTTC. Translating gives CAISDEYGYTF.